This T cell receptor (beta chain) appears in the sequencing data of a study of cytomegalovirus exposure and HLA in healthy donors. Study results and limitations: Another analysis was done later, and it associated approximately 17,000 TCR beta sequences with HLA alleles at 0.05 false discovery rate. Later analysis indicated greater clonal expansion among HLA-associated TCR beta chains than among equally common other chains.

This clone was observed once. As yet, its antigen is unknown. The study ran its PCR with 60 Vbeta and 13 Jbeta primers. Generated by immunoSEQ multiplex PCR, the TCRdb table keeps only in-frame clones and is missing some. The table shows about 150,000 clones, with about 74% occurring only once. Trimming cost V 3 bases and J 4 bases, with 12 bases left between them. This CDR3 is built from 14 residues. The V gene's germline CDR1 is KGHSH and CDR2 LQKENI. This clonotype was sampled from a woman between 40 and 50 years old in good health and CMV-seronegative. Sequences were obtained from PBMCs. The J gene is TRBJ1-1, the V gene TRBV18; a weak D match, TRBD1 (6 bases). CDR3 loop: CASSPSRDTTEAFF. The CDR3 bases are TGTGCCAGCTCACCCTCTAGGGACACCACTGAAGCTTTCTTT.